Listed here are 16 T cell receptor beta chains from one sample, sequenced in a study of blood T cells in healthy people across ages. Then a second PCR, running roughly 7 to 11 cycles, was carried out with a sample-barcoded 5' primer and a J-beta primer mix. TCRdb recomputed calls from the 5' RACE reads with MiXCR, one row per CDR3 protein. The repertoire holds fewer than 800,000 distinct CDR3 sequences, with approximately 50% as singletons. The sequenced material came from blood. The receptors originated from an older woman in good health.

This clonotype was picked up a small number of times. The J gene is TRBJ2-7, the V gene TRBV10-3; TRBD2 aligns across 8 bases. The end of the DNA fits TRBJ2-5 better, so the J call may be wrong. CDR1 is ENHRY, CDR2 SYGVKD, per germline. The CDR3 has 16 residues. The CDR3 loop reads CAISVNLAGSQETQYF. The CDR3 DNA is TGTGCCATCAGTGTTAATCTAGCGGGTTCGCAGGAGACCCAGTACTTC.

A note on this clonotype: The junction departs from the called germline gene at one end, perhaps through a read error. V gene TRBV5-6 combines with J gene TRBJ2-6; D might be TRBD1 (5 bases). This CDR3 has 15 residues. Looked up from germline, CDR1 is SGHDT and CDR2 is YYEEEE. In nucleotides, the CDR3 is TGTGCCGGCAGCTTACCAGGGTCGGGGGCCAACGTCCTGACTTTC. Protein sequence: CAGSLPGSGANVLTF.

The V and J genes are TRBV20-1 and TRBJ2-2; 7 bases match TRBD2. The CDR3 totals 15 residues. The V segment lost 0 bases and the J segment 6 bases; nucleotides outside the gene matches: 7. CDR1 and CDR2 (germline): DFQATT, SNEGSKA (reference sequence). The CDR3 loop is CSAREGGSNPGELFF. CDR3 bases: TGCAGTGCTAGAGAGGGGGGGAGTAATCCCGGGGAGCTGTTTTTT.

The V gene is TRBV20-1, the J gene TRBJ1-5; weak D call: TRBD1 (6 bases). CDR3 length: 14 amino acids. Germline CDR1 reads DFQATT; CDR2 reads SNEGSKA (reference sequence). The V end was cut by 5 bases, the J end by 0 bases, with 11 bases between. The DNA of the CDR3 is TGCAGTGCTCGGGACATAGATAGCAATCAGCCCCAGCATTTT. This translates into CSARDIDSNQPQHF.

The chain is built from TRBV5-1 and TRBJ2-5; 10 positions match TRBD2. The CDR3 covers 16 residues. V trimming: 0 bases; J trimming: 7 bases; junction bases outside the gene matches: 9. In germline, CDR1 is SGHRS, CDR2 YFSETQ. The CDR3 DNA follows: TGCGCCAGCAGCTTGGGGCTAGCGGGAGAGGAGGGGACCCAGTACTTC. Protein: CASSLGLAGEEGTQYF.

Turning to this clonotype: Possible read error: a much larger clone is one base away. The V gene is TRBV20-1, the J gene TRBJ1-4; the D gene is possibly TRBD1 (6 bases). V lost 2 bases and J 2 bases, leaving 12 bases between the germline ends. The CDR3 loop spans 15 amino acids. The germline gives CDR1 DFQATT, CDR2 SNEGSKA (reference sequence). The DNA of the CDR3 is TGCAGTGCTAGACCCCCTGGGGGCACTAATGAAAAACTGTTTTTT. Amino acid sequence: CSARPPGGTNEKLFF.

The genes are TRBV7-3 and TRBJ2-5; tentatively, D is TRBD1 (6 bases). Trimming shortened V by 4 bases and J by 5 bases, and 17 bases separated the two germline ends. This CDR3 has 15 amino acids. Germline V gene lookup returns CDR1 SGHTA and CDR2 FQGTGA. The CDR3 protein is CASSSTAQGYETQYF. As DNA, the CDR3 is TGTGCCAGCAGCTCCACGGCACAGGGATACGAGACCCAGTACTTC.

The table lists this clonotype with many counts. The chain recombines TRBV7-8 with TRBJ2-7; 7 positions agree with TRBD1. Trimming took 6 bases from V and 5 from J; bases not matched to a gene: 13. The CDR3 sequence is 15 residues long. Germline V gene data show CDR1 as SGHVS and CDR2 as FQNEAQ. CDR3 in amino acids: CASRQKTGALNEQYF. The CDR3 nucleotides are TGTGCCAGCAGACAAAAAACAGGGGCCTTAAACGAGCAGTACTTC.

The chain has TRBV5-6 and TRBJ1-5; D remains ambiguous. The V end lost 1 base, the J end lost 7 bases, and 9 bases lay between the germline ends. Germline lookup yields CDR1 SGHDT and CDR2 YYEEEE. The CDR3 is made up of 13 amino acids. DNA of the CDR3: TGTGCCAGCAGCTTGTCTCCTTTGCAGCCCCAGCATTTT. The encoded protein is CASSLSPLQPQHF.

The CDR3 here is CATSRRGPPYEQYF. CDR3 in DNA: TGTGCCACCAGCAGGAGGGGACCACCCTACGAGCAGTACTTC. The chain uses TRBV15 and TRBJ2-7; D tentatively reads TRBD1 or TRBD2 (5 bases each). Germline V gene lookup returns CDR1 LNHNV and CDR2 YYDKDF (reference sequence). V was pared by 3 bases and J by 2 bases, with 11 bases between. This CDR3 has 14 amino acids.

This clonotype appeared a few times. The chain combines TRBV4-3 with TRBJ2-7; 7 nucleotides align to TRBD1. V shed 5 bases, J shed 3 bases, and the junction held 13 bases outside the gene matches. The CDR3 is 16 amino acids. Per the germline V gene, CDR1 is LGHNA and CDR2 is YSLEER. The CDR3 sequence is CASSDDPGTAIYEQYF. The CDR3 nucleotides read TGCGCCAGCAGCGATGATCCCGGGACAGCCATCTACGAGCAGTACTTC.

This clonotype was detected ten times or more. V gene TRBV29-1 combines with J gene TRBJ2-5, with D possibly matching TRBD1 (6 bases). The V end lost 4 bases, the J end lost 4 bases, and 13 bases lay between the germline ends. Germline loops: CDR1 SQVTM, CDR2 ANQGSEA. The CDR3 is made up of 13 amino acids. This CDR3 is CSVGGQKRETQYF. In DNA, the CDR3 is TGCAGCGTTGGGGGACAAAAACGAGAGACCCAGTACTTC.

V gene TRBV28 combines with J gene TRBJ2-2; D perhaps matches TRBD1 (5 bases). Trimming took off 5 bases at V and 1 base at J, with 20 bases between the two ends. Per the germline V gene, CDR1 is MDHEN and CDR2 is SYDVKM. CDR3 size: 18 residues. The CDR3 DNA reads as TGTGCCAGCAGTCTTTTCACAATACGACAGAAGAACACCGGGGAGCTGTTTTTT. Protein product: CASSLFTIRQKNTGELFF. Complete variable domain (other parts from reference TRBV28 and TRBJ2-2): DVKVTQSSRYLVKRTGEKVFLECVQDMDHENMFWYRQDPGLGLRLIYFSYDVKMKEKGDIPEGYSVSREKKERFSLILESASTNQTSMYLCASSLFTIRQKNTGELFFGEGSRLTVL.

This clonotype occurred once. V gene TRBV5-1 combines with J gene TRBJ2-5; TRBD2 agrees at 12 bases. The J call may be mistaken, given a closer DNA end match to TRBJ2-7. CDR1 is SGHRS, CDR2 YFSETQ, per germline. The CDR3 is 18 amino acids. This chain's CDR3 is CASSLSPSGRAKKPEQYF. CDR3 coding DNA: TGCGCCAGCAGCTTGAGTCCTAGCGGGAGGGCCAAAAAGCCCGAGCAGTACTTC.

J is TRBJ2-5 and V is TRBV5-1; TRBD1 agrees at 11 bases. The DNA end is a closer match to TRBJ2-7, so the J assignment may be wrong. This CDR3 has 14 amino acids. Germline V gene data show CDR1 as SGHRS and CDR2 as YFSETQ. CDR3 residues: CASSFGTGGGEQYF. CDR3 coding DNA: TGCGCCAGCAGCTTCGGGACAGGGGGAGGCGAGCAGTACTTC.

This clonotype came up a few times. This sequence joins TRBV4-3 and TRBJ2-3, with D possibly matching TRBD1 (6 bases). This CDR3 contains 14 residues. Germline V gene lookup returns CDR1 LGHNA and CDR2 YSLEER. V was pared by 1 base and J by 5 bases, with 10 bases between. The CDR3 spells CASSQVGGVDTQYF. The DNA of the CDR3 is TGCGCCAGCAGCCAAGTTGGGGGCGTAGATACGCAGTATTTT.